What follows describes a single T cell receptor beta chain. The CDR3 consists of 13 residues. V lost 3 bases and J 9 bases, leaving 12 bases between the germline ends. Germline V gene data show CDR1 as MDHEN and CDR2 as SYDVKM. This entry comes from a study of radiotherapy plus CTLA-4 blockade in lung cancer. Here immunoSEQ multiplex PCR was the method, and the copy in TCRdb shows in-frame clones only, minus some. The sample holds approximately 77,000 clones; about 80% are singletons and the top ten take 0.79%. The source material was peripheral blood, sampled from a patient treated with radiotherapy plus ipilimumab. The rearrangement links TRBV28 to TRBJ1-3, with D unclear. This TCR was sampled from a human donor with non-small cell lung cancer who had stable disease on radiotherapy plus ipilimumab. The CDR3 is CASSLDLAVTIYF. The CDR3 nucleotides read TGTGCCAGCAGTTTGGACCTCGCGGTCACCATATATTTT.